The clone carrying this T cell receptor (beta chain) occurred once. Both peripheral blood and punch biopsies of lesional scalp skin were obtained from patients who had alopecia areata. This sample was included in a study of CD8+ T cells in alopecia areata. Reverse transcribed after extraction, RNA yielded cDNA as the sequencing template. The repertoire was sequenced with immunoSEQ multiplex PCR; TCRdb's copy has only in-frame clones and lacks some. The sample has 200,000 to 250,000 clones, around 62% seen once. CDR1 SGHDT and CDR2 YYEEEE come from the germline V gene. Trimming removed 1 base at V and 1 base at J, with 9 bases between. The CDR3 has 14 amino acids.

The V call is TRBV5-6, the J call TRBJ2-7, with TRBD2 as a possible D gene (5 bases). Sample: CD4+ T cells sorted from blood, taken at week 0. This sequence originates from a human donor with alopecia areata. CDR3 bases: TGTGCCAGCAGCTTGCGAGGGCCATCCTACGAGCAGTACTTC. Protein sequence: CASSLRGPSYEQYF.